This paragraph covers one T cell receptor (beta chain) sequence. The data are from a study of T cell responses to AZD1222 COVID-19 vaccine. Sequencing was performed with immunoSEQ multiplex PCR; in TCRdb, only in-frame clones are kept and a portion is missing. This table has 140,000 or so clones, 85% to 90% appearing once. The CDR3 is 19 amino acids. V gave up 0 bases and J gave up 8 bases, with 23 bases separating them. CDR1 MGHRA and CDR2 YSYEKL come from the germline V gene. The sequence came from an adult who received the AZD1222 COVID-19 vaccine. Sample: peripheral blood, taken 28 days after the second AZD1222 dose. This sequence joins TRBV4-1 and TRBJ1-6; perhaps TRBD1 as D (5 bases). The CDR3 bases are TGCGCCAGCAGCCAAGAGGGGGTTGTTTTACGCCGGAGCCATTCACCCCTCCACTTT. Protein sequence: CASSQEGVVLRRSHSPLHF.